This T cell receptor beta chain came from a study of regulatory T cells in long-lasting Graves disease. HTBI primers from iRepertoire and Arm-PCR of CDR3 regions yielded the TCR beta libraries. A single record per CDR3 protein comes from TCRdb applying MiXCR to the multiplex PCR reads. The sample records a few hundred thousand distinct CDR3 sequences, about 16% being singletons. Note on this clonotype: Its target is unknown.

General observations from the study: Less diverse TCR repertoires were seen in persistent Graves' patients than in newly diagnosed ones.

Time point here: newly diagnosed GD, antithyroid drugs for less than 3 months. PBMC RNA was the source of the TCR library. This sample was shared with a second study, whose subject was T cells in Graves' hyperthyroidism and ophthalmopathy.

This specimen consisted of peripheral blood mononuclear cells (PBMCs), obtained at new diagnosis, from a patient treated with antithyroid drugs. The TCR comes from a woman aged 18-29 years with Graves disease.

In DNA form, the CDR3 reads TGCAGTGCGACCTCTAGCGGGAGTTTCGAGGGGTCCTACAATGAGCAGTTCTTC. Translation: CSATSSGSFEGSYNEQFF. The chain is built from TRBV20-1 and TRBJ2-1; TRBD2 aligns across 10 bases. The CDR3 totals 18 residues. The V segment lost 6 bases and the J segment 1 base; nucleotides outside the gene matches: 15. Germline loops: CDR1 DFQATT, CDR2 SNEGSKA (reference sequence).